This T cell receptor beta chain was obtained from a study of blood T cell repertoires in COVID-19. As for the study in general: Samples taken during acute and convalescent COVID-19 were collected in the United States, Italy and Spain. Sources were T cells, B-cell-depleted T cells, or PBMCs; the material itself was cDNA or gDNA.

Original processing notes: How many nucleated cells were present was estimated from reference gene primer amplification. Here immunoSEQ multiplex PCR was the method, and the copy in TCRdb shows in-frame clones only, minus some. D and trimming were read from the DNA, whereas the V and J calls and clone size are those reported in that table. The profile shows approximately 160,000 clones, around 84% of them singletons. Trimming pared 6 bases from V and 8 bases from J, leaving 23 bases between. The germline V gene encodes CDR1 SGHRS and CDR2 YFSETQ. There are 15 residues in the CDR3. This clone appeared a few times.

This clonotype was obtained from a man in his fifties or sixties with COVID-19, enrolled during active disease. The specimen sequenced was peripheral blood. V and J are TRBV5-1 and TRBJ1-1; D remains unclear. The CDR3 DNA reads TGCGCCAGCAAATTGGGAGCAGGACCCACTGAGGAAGCTTTCTTT. Translated: CASKLGAGPTEEAFF.